Below are 25 T cell receptor beta chains sequenced from a single sample in a study of beta chain features in type 1 diabetes. The sequenced template was cDNA made from the entire isolated RNA. Sequencing was performed with immunoSEQ multiplex PCR; in TCRdb, only in-frame clones are kept and a portion is missing. Found here are 250,000 to 300,000 clones, 14% of them singletons; the top ten hold 0.015% to 0.02%. Study findings and constraints: Shortening that was moderate but significant affected the TCRB CDR3s of Type 1 diabetes patients in all four CD4+ subsets.

These TCRs' antigens remain unknown. Sequencing was done on a sample of naive CD4+ T cells from blood. These receptors were obtained from a young man with type 1 diabetes.

This clone has a single count. The V call is TRBV30, the J call TRBJ2-5; 8 bases are shared with TRBD1. The CDR3 has 14 residues. The trim removed 3 bases at V and 5 bases at J, leaving 8 bases unmatched. Germline CDR1 GTSNPN, CDR2 SVGIG (reference sequence). The CDR3 nucleotides read TGTGCCTGGAGACCCCCAGGGGGCAGGGAGACCCAGTACTTC. This codes for CAWRPPGGRETQYF.

This chain links TRBV25-1 with TRBJ1-2; D unresolved. This CDR3 comprises 14 residues. The V gene lost 4 bases and the J gene lost 4 bases, with 13 bases spanning the gap. CDR1 and CDR2 from the germline V gene are MGHDK and SYGVNS. The CDR3 is CASSGLGESYGYTF. The CDR3 DNA reads as TGTGCCAGCAGTGGCCTTGGTGAGAGCTATGGCTACACCTTC.

This chain uses TRBV5-1 with TRBJ1-1, with a weak D call TRBD1 (5 bases). Trimming took off 2 bases at V and 1 base at J, with 12 bases between the two ends. CDR3 size: 15 residues. Looked up from germline, CDR1 is SGHRS and CDR2 is YFSETQ. The CDR3 DNA follows: TGCGCCAGCAGCTTAGGCGCAGGGCAGAACACTGAAGCTTTCTTT. Amino acids: CASSLGAGQNTEAFF.

The V and J genes are TRBV28 and TRBJ2-7; no definite D call. There are 11 residues in the CDR3. The V gene lost 5 bases and the J gene lost 5 bases, with 7 bases spanning the gap. Germline assignment: CDR1 MDHEN and CDR2 SYDVKM. CDR3 bases: TGTGCCAGCAGTCCAGGCAACGAGCAGTACTTC. Translation gives CASSPGNEQYF.

This clone appeared a few times. V gene TRBV14 combines with J gene TRBJ2-1; 7 bases match TRBD2. This CDR3 is built from 13 residues. CDR1 is SGHDN, CDR2 FVKESK, per germline. Trimming took 1 base from V and 10 from J; bases not matched to a gene: 4. CDR3 bases: TGTGCCAGCAGCCAAGGCCGGACTAGGGAGCAGTTCTTC. It translates to CASSQGRTREQFF.

This clone was found a few times. The rearrangement joins TRBV10-3 to TRBJ2-3; TRBD2 matches at 11 bases. Germline CDR1 reads ENHRY; CDR2 reads SYGVKD. The trim removed 2 bases at V and 2 bases at J, leaving 3 bases unmatched. This CDR3 comprises 16 residues. The chain's CDR3 is CAISEGLAGTTDTQYF. The CDR3 nucleotides are TGTGCCATCAGTGAGGGACTAGCGGGCACCACAGATACGCAGTATTTT.

This chain connects TRBV9 to TRBJ1-2, with D perhaps TRBD1 (5 bases). There are 15 residues in the CDR3. The germline CDR1 and CDR2 sequences are SGDLS and YYNGEE. V was shortened by 4 bases and J by 4 bases, with 17 bases between the two germline ends. CDR3 nucleotides: TGTGCCAGCAGCCCCGATCCCCAGGGAGGCTATGGCTACACCTTC. This encodes CASSPDPQGGYGYTF. The full variable domain, in which reference TRBV9 and TRBJ1-2 provide the parts outside the CDR3, is DSGVTQTPKHLITATGQRVTLRCSPRSGDLSVYWYQQSLDQGLQFLIQYYNGEERAKGNILERFSAQQFPDLHSELNLSSLELGDSALYFCASSPDPQGGYGYTFGSGTRLTVV.

There are a few counts of this clone. This sequence joins TRBV5-1 and TRBJ2-5; D might be TRBD1 (7 bases). The CDR3 is made up of 15 amino acids. The V gene lost 1 base and the J gene lost 2 bases, with 12 bases spanning the gap. Germline lookup yields CDR1 SGHRS and CDR2 YFSETQ. Written as DNA, the CDR3 is TGCGCCAGCAGCTTGCCGCGGGGACAGCAAGAGACCCAGTACTTC. Protein: CASSLPRGQQETQYF.

The chain employs TRBV6-1 and TRBJ1-2; the D is unclear. CDR3 length equals 14 residues. CDR1 MNHNS and CDR2 SASEGT come from the germline V gene. The ends were cut back, 4 bases at V and 5 bases at J, with 14 bases in the middle. Here the CDR3 DNA reads TGTGCCAGCAGTGTCTCAGGAGGTTGGTATGGCTACACCTTC. It is translated as CASSVSGGWYGYTF.

This clone has a handful of counts. Relative to the germline gene, one junction end is altered; a read error may explain this. The chain combines TRBV6-4 with TRBJ2-1, with D possibly TRBD2 on 5 matching bases. There are 15 residues in the CDR3. Germline-derived CDR1 and CDR2 are MRHNA and SNTAGT. CDR3 bases: TGTGCCAGCAGTAGAGGACTGGCCTCCGACAATGAGCAGTTCTTC. As protein: CASSRGLASDNEQFF.

This clone showed up just a few times. This sequence joins TRBV28 and TRBJ1-1; 9 bases fit TRBD1. The V segment lost 7 bases and the J segment 11 bases; nucleotides outside the gene matches: 5. CDR1 is MDHEN and CDR2 is SYDVKM in the germline V gene. The CDR3 totals 11 residues. CDR3 coding DNA: TGTGCCAGCACCAAGGGACAGGGTGCTTTCTTT. The encoded protein is CASTKGQGAFF.

The V gene is TRBV6-4, the J gene TRBJ1-1; no reliable D call. Trimming pared 7 bases from V and 1 base from J, leaving 13 bases between. Germline assignment: CDR1 MRHNA and CDR2 SNTAGT. This CDR3 is 14 amino acids long. Written as DNA, the CDR3 is TGTGCCAGCAAAGTACAGTGGCGGAACACTGAAGCTTTCTTT. This gives the protein CASKVQWRNTEAFF.

The chain recombines TRBV5-1 with TRBJ2-5, with TRBD1 identical over 9 bases. The CDR3 runs to 15 residues. From germline, CDR1 is SGHRS and CDR2 YFSETQ. Unmatched junction bases numbered 6, after V lost 3 bases and J lost 3 bases. CDR3 protein: CASSSPGQGEETQYF. The CDR3 bases are TGCGCCAGCAGCTCACCGGGACAGGGCGAAGAGACCCAGTACTTC.

V gene TRBV4-3 combines with J gene TRBJ2-2; D might be TRBD1 (6 bases). V was pared by 3 bases and J by 7 bases, with 15 bases between. This CDR3 spans 15 amino acids. Germline V gene sequence: CDR1 LGHNA, CDR2 YSLEER. CDR3 loop: CASSHETGGDGELFF. CDR3 in DNA: TGCGCCAGCAGCCATGAGACTGGGGGCGACGGGGAGCTGTTTTTT.

The V gene is TRBV5-1, the J gene TRBJ2-2; tentative D call: TRBD1 (6 bases). The CDR3 extends over 13 amino acids. V dropped 6 bases and J dropped 3 bases, with 9 bases sitting between them. Per germline, CDR1 SGHRS and CDR2 YFSETQ. The CDR3 DNA sequence: TGCGCCAGCAAACGACAGGACACCGGGGAGCTGTTTTTT. It codes for CASKRQDTGELFF.

The rearrangement links TRBV18 to TRBJ2-1, with D perhaps matching TRBD1 (6 bases). Germline V CDR1 and CDR2: KGHSH, LQKENI. The V and J ends lost 3 bases and 0 bases respectively, with 9 bases between them. This CDR3 contains 15 residues. As DNA, the CDR3 is TGTGCCAGCTCACCTCGGACAGTCTCCTACAATGAGCAGTTCTTC. It encodes CASSPRTVSYNEQFF.

The chain's CDR3 is CASRIGEFGEQYF. The CDR3 nucleotides are TGTGCCAGCAGAATAGGGGAATTCGGCGAGCAGTACTTC. This sequence joins TRBV6-5 and TRBJ2-7; D might be TRBD1 (5 bases). The V end was cut by 6 bases, the J end by 6 bases, with 15 bases between. Germline V gene lookup returns CDR1 MNHEY and CDR2 SVGAGI. This CDR3 contains 13 residues.

There are a few counts of this clone. The genes are TRBV6-5 and TRBJ2-1; 11 bases are a match to TRBD1. The CDR3 runs to 15 residues. V dropped 1 base and J dropped 8; count of bases not matched to a gene: 4. CDR1 and CDR2 from the germline V gene are MNHEY and SVGAGI. The CDR3 loop is CASSYWDRGDDEQFF. CDR3 DNA sequence: TGTGCCAGCAGTTACTGGGACAGGGGGGACGATGAGCAGTTCTTC.

The rearrangement links TRBV2 to TRBJ2-4; a weak D match, TRBD1 (5 bases). This CDR3 is 14 amino acids long. Trimming shortened V by 2 bases and J by 5 bases, and 10 bases separated the two germline ends. Germline V gives CDR1 SNHLY, CDR2 FYNNEI. Here the CDR3 reads CASSEMGPQNIQYF. In DNA form, the CDR3 reads TGTGCCAGCAGTGAAATGGGGCCCCAAAACATTCAGTACTTC. The whole variable domain, filled in from reference TRBV2 and TRBJ2-4, reads EPEVTQTPSHQVTQMGQEVILRCVPISNHLYFYWYRQILGQKVEFLVSFYNNEISEKSEIFDDQFSVERPDGSNFTLKIRSTKLEDSAMYFCASSEMGPQNIQYFGAGTRLSVL.

In this sample, this clone turned up a few times. The chain joins TRBV9 to TRBJ2-7, with a tentative D call TRBD2 (5 bases). The V gene's germline CDR1 is SGDLS and CDR2 YYNGEE. The CDR3 is 14 residues long. Between the trimmed V and J ends, which lost 3 bases and 2 bases, there was a span of 12 bases. The CDR3 sequence is CASSARPGAYEQYF. CDR3 coding DNA: TGTGCCAGCAGCGCCCGTCCCGGGGCCTACGAGCAGTACTTC.

V gene TRBV9 combines with J gene TRBJ2-2; no clear D. The length of the CDR3 is 13 residues. V was pared by 0 bases and J by 3 bases, with 3 bases between. Germline CDR1 reads SGDLS; CDR2 reads YYNGEE. In nucleotides, the CDR3 is TGTGCCAGCAGCGTAGCTCACACCGGGGAGCTGTTTTTT. It specifies CASSVAHTGELFF.

This clone was seen once. The gene calls are TRBV28 and TRBJ2-1, with no clear D. The germline V gene encodes CDR1 MDHEN and CDR2 SYDVKM. V was cut by 5 bases and J by 9 bases, with 11 bases left in between. This CDR3 region has 12 residues. The CDR3 sequence is CASSPPPGEQFF. The CDR3 region has the DNA TGTGCCAGCAGTCCCCCCCCCGGTGAGCAGTTCTTC.

This chain uses TRBV11-1 with TRBJ1-2; unclear D gene. CDR1 and CDR2 from the germline V gene are SGHAT and FQDESV (reference sequence). The CDR3 is 13 residues long. With 2 bases removed from V and 7 bases from J, the gap between germline ends came to 11 bases. The CDR3 bases are TGTGCCAGCAGCTTAACCTTGCGGATTGGCTACACCTTC. Amino acid sequence: CASSLTLRIGYTF.

Worth noting for this clone: This CDR3 is also generated by other DNA sequences in the sample. This chain uses TRBV9 with TRBJ2-1, with 8 bases aligning to TRBD2. The trim removed 3 bases at V and 1 base at J, leaving 3 bases unmatched. Germline V gene lookup returns CDR1 SGDLS and CDR2 YYNGEE. The CDR3 runs 15 residues. This CDR3 is CASSATSGSYNEQFF. CDR3 DNA: TGTGCCAGCAGCGCCACTAGCGGATCCTACAATGAGCAGTTCTTC.

This clone has a handful of counts. This chain's CDR3 is CASSAGGFGEKLFF. CDR3 DNA: TGTGCCAGCAGCGCAGGGGGTTTCGGCGAAAAACTGTTTTTT. This chain links TRBV9 with TRBJ1-4, with 7 bases lining up with TRBD1. Germline-derived CDR1 and CDR2 are SGDLS and YYNGEE. J was trimmed by 8 bases and V by 3 bases; bases with no gene match: 7. This CDR3 region has 14 residues. Variable domain in full (rest from reference TRBV9 and TRBJ1-4): DSGVTQTPKHLITATGQRVTLRCSPRSGDLSVYWYQQSLDQGLQFLIQYYNGEERAKGNILERFSAQQFPDLHSELNLSSLELGDSALYFCASSAGGFGEKLFFGSGTQLSVL.